The clone carrying this TCR beta chain occurred a few times. Its antigen is not identified. This sample stems from a study of cytomegalovirus exposure and HLA in healthy donors. Study results and limitations: A highly shared variant cluster was judged a likely technical artifact. Investigators reported 150 to 200 TCR beta chains as tied to cytomegalovirus. An assumption of roughly uniform sequencing depth across donors underlay the presence/absence analyses. It was only CMV serostatus that was available as immune exposure information.

Germline loops: CDR1 SGHTA, CDR2 FQGNSA. The length of the CDR3 is 13 residues. Trimming pared 1 base from V and 5 bases from J, leaving 7 bases between. Vbeta (60) and Jbeta (13) primers were used in the PCR. The table came from immunoSEQ multiplex PCR; TCRdb's copy has only in-frame clones and leaves some out. The sample consists of under 200,000 clones, roughly 80% of them appearing once. The receptor comes from a middle-aged man in good health and CMV-seropositive. Material: PBMCs. The rearrangement joins TRBV7-2 to TRBJ2-3; D uncertain. The CDR3: CASSLGVEDTQYF. As DNA, the CDR3 is TGTGCCAGCAGCTTAGGAGTAGAAGATACGCAGTATTTT. The full variable domain, completed using reference TRBV7-2 and TRBJ2-3, is GAGVSQSPSNKVTEKGKDVELRCDPISGHTALYWYRQSLGQGLEFLIYFQGNSAPDKSGLPSDRFSAERTGGSVSTLTIQRTQQEDSAVYLCASSLGVEDTQYFGPGTRLTVL.